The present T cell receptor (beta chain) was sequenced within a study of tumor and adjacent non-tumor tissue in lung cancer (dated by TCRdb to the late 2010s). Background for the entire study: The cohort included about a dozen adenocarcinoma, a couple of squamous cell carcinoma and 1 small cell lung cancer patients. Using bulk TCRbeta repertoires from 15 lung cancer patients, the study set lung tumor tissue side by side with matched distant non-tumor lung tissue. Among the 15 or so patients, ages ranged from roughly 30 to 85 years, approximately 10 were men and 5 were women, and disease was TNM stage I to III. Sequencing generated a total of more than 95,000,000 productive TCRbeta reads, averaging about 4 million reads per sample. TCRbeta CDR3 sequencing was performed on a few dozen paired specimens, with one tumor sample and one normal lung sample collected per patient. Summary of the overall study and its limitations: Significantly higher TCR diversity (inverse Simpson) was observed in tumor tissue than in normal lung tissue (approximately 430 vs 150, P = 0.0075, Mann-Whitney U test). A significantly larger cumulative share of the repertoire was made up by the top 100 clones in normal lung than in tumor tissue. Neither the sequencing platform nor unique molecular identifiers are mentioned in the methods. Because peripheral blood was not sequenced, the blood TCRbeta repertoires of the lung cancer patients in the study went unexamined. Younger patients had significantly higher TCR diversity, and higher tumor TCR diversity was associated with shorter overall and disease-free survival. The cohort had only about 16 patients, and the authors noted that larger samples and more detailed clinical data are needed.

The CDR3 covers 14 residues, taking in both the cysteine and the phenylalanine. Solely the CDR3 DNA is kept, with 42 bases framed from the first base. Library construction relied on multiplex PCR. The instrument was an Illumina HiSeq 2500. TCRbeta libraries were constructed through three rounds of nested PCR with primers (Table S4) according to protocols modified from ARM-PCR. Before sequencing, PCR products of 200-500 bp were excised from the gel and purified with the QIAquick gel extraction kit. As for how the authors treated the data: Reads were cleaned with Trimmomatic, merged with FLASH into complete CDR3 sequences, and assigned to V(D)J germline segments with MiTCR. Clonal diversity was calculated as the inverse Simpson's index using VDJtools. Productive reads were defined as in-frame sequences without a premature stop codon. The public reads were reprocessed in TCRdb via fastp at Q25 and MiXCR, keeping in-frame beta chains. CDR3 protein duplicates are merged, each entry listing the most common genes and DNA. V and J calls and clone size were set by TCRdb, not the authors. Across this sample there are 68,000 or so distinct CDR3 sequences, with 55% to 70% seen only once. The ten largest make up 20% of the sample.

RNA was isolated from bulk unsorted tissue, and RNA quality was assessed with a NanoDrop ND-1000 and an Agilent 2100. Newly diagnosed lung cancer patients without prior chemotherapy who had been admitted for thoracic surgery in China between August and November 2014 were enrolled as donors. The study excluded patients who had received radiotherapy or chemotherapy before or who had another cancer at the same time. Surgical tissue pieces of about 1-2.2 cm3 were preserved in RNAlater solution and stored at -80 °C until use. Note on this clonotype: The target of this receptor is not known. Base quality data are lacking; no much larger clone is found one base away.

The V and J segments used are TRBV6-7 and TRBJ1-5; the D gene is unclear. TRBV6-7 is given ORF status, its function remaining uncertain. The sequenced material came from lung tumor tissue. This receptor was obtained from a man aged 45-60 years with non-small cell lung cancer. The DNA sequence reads TGTGACATCAGCCCCCAAAATAGCAATCAGCCCCAGCATTTT. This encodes CDISPQNSNQPQHF.